A single sample is the source of the 25 T cell receptor beta chains below, sequenced in a study of blood T cell repertoires in COVID-19. Produced via immunoSEQ multiplex PCR; TCRdb's table is partial and in-frame only. The repertoire consists of fewer than 110,000 clones, with about nine tenths occurring once and the leading ten covering approximately 6.8%. The sequenced sample consisted of peripheral blood. All receptors derive from a man between 50 and 59 years old with active or convalescent COVID-19.

This rearrangement joins TRBV3-1 (or the pseudogene TRBV3-2) to TRBJ2-2, with D maybe TRBD2 (6 bases). The V and J ends lost 8 bases and 0 bases respectively, with 13 bases between them. This CDR3 contains 15 residues. CDR1 and CDR2 (germline): LGHDT, YNNKEL (reference sequence). The CDR3 coding sequence is TGTGCCAGCCCATCGGGACTCACGAACACCGGGGAGCTGTTTTTT. Translation: CASPSGLTNTGELFF.

CDR3 amino acids: CASSVGGASTDTQYF. The CDR3, as DNA: TGTGCCAGCAGCGTAGGTGGAGCTAGCACAGATACGCAGTATTTT. The V and J genes are TRBV9 and TRBJ2-3; D is ambiguous. Germline loops: CDR1 SGDLS, CDR2 YYNGEE. Trimming took 0 bases from V and 0 from J, leaving 8 bases between them. The CDR3 runs 15 residues.

This sequence joins TRBV15 and TRBJ2-7; 7 bases are a match to TRBD1. The CDR3 loop spans 14 amino acids. J gave up 5 bases and V 3 bases, and 7 bases lay outside the gene matches. Germline loops: CDR1 LNHNV, CDR2 YYDKDF (reference sequence). In DNA, the CDR3 is TGTGCCACCAGCAGTGGACAGGAGGTGGACGAGCAGTACTTC. Encoded protein: CATSSGQEVDEQYF.

The V and J genes are TRBV28 and TRBJ2-1; tentatively, D is TRBD2 (6 bases). CDR1 is MDHEN and CDR2 is SYDVKM in the germline V gene. V lost 6 bases and J 6 bases, leaving 18 bases between the germline ends. The CDR3 is made up of 15 amino acids. The CDR3 sequence is CASRAPGTPSNEQFF. The CDR3 DNA reads TGTGCCAGCAGAGCACCGGGGACTCCCTCCAATGAGCAGTTCTTC.

The chain joins TRBV28 to TRBJ1-6, with D possibly matching TRBD1 (6 bases). Germline V lookup: CDR1 MDHEN, CDR2 SYDVKM. The CDR3 sequence is 17 residues long. Trimming took off 2 bases at V and 2 bases at J, with 13 bases between the two ends. CDR3 amino acids: CASSLVGGGTYNSPLHF. CDR3 DNA sequence: TGTGCCAGCAGTTTAGTTGGGGGCGGCACCTATAATTCACCCCTCCACTTT.

The rearrangement uses TRBV4-3 and TRBJ1-6; 8 bases line up with TRBD1. The CDR3 length is 16 residues. CDR1 is LGHNA, CDR2 YSLEER, per germline. The trim removed 3 bases at V and 6 bases at J, leaving 7 bases unmatched. The CDR3 sequence: CASSHALTGVNSPLHF. The CDR3 coding sequence is TGCGCCAGCAGCCATGCCTTGACAGGGGTTAATTCACCCCTCCACTTT.

The V and J genes are TRBV4-3 and TRBJ2-1, with TRBD2 as a possible D gene (6 bases). The germline CDR1 and CDR2 sequences are LGHNA and YSLEER. This CDR3 contains 17 residues. The ends were cut back, 1 base at V and 4 bases at J, with 17 bases in the middle. The CDR3 sequence is CASSQAFPSGSYNEQFF. As DNA, the CDR3 is TGCGCCAGCAGCCAAGCCTTCCCCAGCGGGTCTTACAATGAGCAGTTCTTC.

V and J are TRBV27 and TRBJ2-7; 10 bases map to TRBD2. The CDR3 is 16 residues long. J lost 7 bases, V lost 6 bases, and 15 bases had no gene match. Per the germline V gene, CDR1 is MNHEY and CDR2 is SMNVEV (reference sequence). The CDR3 DNA reads TGTGCCAGCAGAAGGCGCTTAGGAGCGGGAGGGTGGGAGCAGTACTTC. This encodes CASRRRLGAGGWEQYF.

The CDR3 reads CASSLQRTGGKPGELFF. CDR3 DNA: TGTGCCAGCAGCCTACAAAGGACAGGGGGAAAGCCCGGGGAGCTGTTTTTT. This chain connects TRBV13 to TRBJ2-2, with 10 nucleotides matching TRBD1. Trimming cost V 5 bases and J 6 bases; bases outside gene matches: 12. The CDR3 is 17 residues long. Germline V gives CDR1 PRHDT, CDR2 FYEKMQ (reference sequence).

At least ten counts were recorded for this clone. The chain has TRBV3-1 (or the pseudogene TRBV3-2) and TRBJ2-1; D might be TRBD2 (5 bases). This CDR3 spans 15 amino acids. Trimming pared 5 bases from V and 0 bases from J, leaving 11 bases between. Germline V CDR1 and CDR2: LGHDT, YNNKEL (reference sequence). CDR3 nucleotides: TGTGCCAGCAGCTATGGACTTATCTCCTACAATGAGCAGTTCTTC. This sequence encodes CASSYGLISYNEQFF.

J is TRBJ1-2 and V is TRBV11-2, with TRBD1 identical over 9 bases. The germline V gene encodes CDR1 SGHAT and CDR2 FQNNGV. Germline trimming cut 5 bases from V and 6 bases from J; bases unmatched to any gene: 4. The CDR3 covers 13 residues. The CDR3 sequence is CASSPGTGNGYTF. For the CDR3, the DNA is TGTGCCAGCAGCCCTGGGACAGGGAATGGCTACACCTTC.

In DNA, the CDR3 is TGTGCCAGCAGCAAAGGGACAGGGGGCTCATACGAGCAGTACTTC. Residues: CASSKGTGGSYEQYF. The genes are TRBV6-5 and TRBJ2-7; TRBD1 aligns across 12 bases. The length of the CDR3 is 15 residues. J was trimmed by 4 bases and V by 6 bases; bases with no gene match: 7. Germline CDR1 and CDR2: MNHEY and SVGAGI.

V usage is TRBV12-5 and J usage is TRBJ1-1, with 8 bases fitting TRBD1. V shed 1 base, J shed 2 bases, and the junction held 9 bases outside the gene matches. The CDR3 extends over 17 amino acids. From germline, CDR1 is LGHNT and CDR2 FRNRAP. Here the CDR3 reads CASGLAYRGGFNTEAFF. The CDR3 nucleotides read TGTGCTAGTGGTTTGGCGTACAGGGGGGGTTTTAACACTGAAGCTTTCTTT.

This sequence joins TRBV5-4 and TRBJ1-2, with 11 nucleotides matching TRBD1. The CDR3 spans 13 residues. From germline, CDR1 is SGHNT and CDR2 YYREEE (reference sequence). After removal of 4 bases from V and 6 bases from J, the junction contained 2 bases not matched to a gene. The CDR3 loop reads CASSEGQGDGYTF. Here the CDR3 DNA reads TGTGCCAGCAGCGAGGGACAGGGGGATGGCTACACCTTC.

This clone has only a few counts. The rearrangement joins TRBV19 to TRBJ2-6; TRBD1 agrees at 10 bases. Unmatched junction bases numbered 5, after V lost 6 bases and J lost 0 bases. CDR3 length: 17 amino acids. Germline CDR1 is LNHDA and CDR2 is SQIVND (reference sequence). This CDR3 is CASRTGQGDSGANVLTF. The CDR3 DNA reads TGTGCCAGTAGGACTGGACAGGGGGACTCTGGGGCCAACGTCCTGACTTTC.

The V call is TRBV12-3 or TRBV12-4, the J call TRBJ1-1; 10 bases fit TRBD1. The V and J ends lost 6 bases and 6 bases, in that order; junction bases with no gene match: 4. The CDR3 contains 13 residues. CDR3 bases: TGTGCCAGCAGACGAGGACAGGGGGCTGAAGCTTTCTTT. Its translation: CASRRGQGAEAFF.

The rearrangement joins TRBV28 to TRBJ2-1; the D gene is possibly TRBD2 (6 bases). The CDR3 consists of 13 residues. The germline CDR1 and CDR2 sequences are MDHEN and SYDVKM. V was shortened by 7 bases and J by 6 bases, with 13 bases between the two germline ends. This CDR3 reads CASMKGGINEQFF. CDR3 DNA: TGTGCCAGCATGAAGGGAGGAATCAATGAGCAGTTCTTC. Looking up the rest from reference TRBV28 and TRBJ2-1 gives the full variable domain: DVKVTQSSRYLVKRTGEKVFLECVQDMDHENMFWYRQDPGLGLRLIYFSYDVKMKEKGDIPEGYSVSREKKERFSLILESASTNQTSMYLCASMKGGINEQFFGPGTRLTVL.

This clone showed up just once. The chain combines TRBV20-1 with TRBJ2-7; the D gene is possibly TRBD1 (5 bases). V was clipped by 3 bases and J by 1 base, with 7 bases between them. The CDR3 length is 12 residues. Germline V gene sequence: CDR1 DFQATT, CDR2 SNEGSKA (reference sequence). The DNA of the CDR3 is TGCAGTGCTAGTCAGGGATCCTACGAGCAGTACTTC. This translates into CSASQGSYEQYF.

The rearrangement links TRBV19 to TRBJ1-5, with unresolved D. Per the germline V gene, CDR1 is LNHDA and CDR2 is SQIVND (reference sequence). This CDR3 spans 16 amino acids. The V and J ends lost 7 bases and 0 bases respectively, with 16 bases between them. DNA of the CDR3: TGTGCCAGTACCACCTTAGGAGAGGTTAGCAATCAGCCCCAGCATTTT. Translated, it gives CASTTLGEVSNQPQHF. The full variable domain, completed using reference TRBV19 and TRBJ1-5, is DGGITQSPKYLFRKEGQNVTLSCEQNLNHDAMYWYRQDPGQGLRLIYYSQIVNDFQKGDIAEGYSVSREKKESFPLTVTSAQKNPTAFYLCASTTLGEVSNQPQHFGDGTRLSIL.

This chain connects TRBV27 to TRBJ2-7, with D perhaps matching TRBD1 (6 bases). This CDR3 comprises 13 residues. CDR1 MNHEY and CDR2 SMNVEV come from the germline V gene (reference sequence). Trimming took off 6 bases at V and 6 bases at J, with 15 bases between the two ends. The CDR3 spells CASSPPQGSEQYF. CDR3 nucleotide sequence: TGTGCCAGCAGCCCCCCACAGGGTTCCGAGCAGTACTTC.

The chain has TRBV4-1 and TRBJ1-2; D is ambiguous. Germline V CDR1 and CDR2: MGHRA, YSYEKL. V was trimmed by 2 bases and J by 4 bases, leaving 8 bases between them. This CDR3 region has 13 residues. The CDR3 DNA sequence: TGCGCCAGCAGCCAACATCAATCCTATGGCTACACCTTC. This codes for CASSQHQSYGYTF.

The chain couples TRBV24-1 to TRBJ1-2; D is unresolved. Trimming took 5 bases from V and 4 from J, leaving 10 bases between them. The CDR3 runs 13 residues. CDR1 and CDR2 from the germline V gene are KGHDR and SFDVKD. CDR3 in amino acids: CATSGSRGYGYTF. In DNA, the CDR3 is TGTGCCACCAGTGGTTCACGGGGCTATGGCTACACCTTC.

The chain joins TRBV18 to TRBJ1-1, with D possibly TRBD1 on 6 matching bases. Trimming stripped 4 bases from V and 4 bases from J, with 22 bases between. Germline V lookup: CDR1 KGHSH, CDR2 LQKENI. The CDR3 spans 17 residues. CDR3 in DNA: TGTGCCAGCTCACGAAATACAGGGAAGGAGTGGACCACTGAAGCTTTCTTT. Translated, it gives CASSRNTGKEWTTEAFF.

This clone occurred once. V and J are TRBV6-2 or TRBV6-3 and TRBJ2-5, with D tentatively TRBD2 (5 bases). The V gene's germline CDR1 is MNHEY and CDR2 SVGEGT. Trimming cost V 2 bases and J 4 bases, with 8 bases left between them. The CDR3 consists of 13 residues. DNA of the CDR3: TGTGCCAGCAGTTACATGGCGGGAGAGACCCAGTACTTC. Its translation: CASSYMAGETQYF.

This chain joins TRBV28 and TRBJ2-1; 9 bases map to TRBD2. CDR1 and CDR2 (germline): MDHEN, SYDVKM. Trimming took 8 bases from V and 2 from J; bases not matched to a gene: 7. This CDR3 contains 15 residues. The CDR3 sequence: CASVPSGGPYNEQFF. DNA of the CDR3: TGTGCCAGCGTCCCAAGCGGGGGGCCCTACAATGAGCAGTTCTTC. Full variable domain (remainder filled in from reference TRBV28 and TRBJ2-1): DVKVTQSSRYLVKRTGEKVFLECVQDMDHENMFWYRQDPGLGLRLIYFSYDVKMKEKGDIPEGYSVSREKKERFSLILESASTNQTSMYLCASVPSGGPYNEQFFGPGTRLTVL.